This T cell receptor beta chain was obtained from a study of blood T cell repertoires in COVID-19. Study overall: PBMCs, B-cell-depleted T cells, or T cells were the source of the cDNA or gDNA that made up the material.

Trimming took 4 bases from V and 4 from J; bases not matched to a gene: 4. From germline, CDR1 is LNHDA and CDR2 SQIVND (reference sequence). This CDR3 has 16 residues. Per the authors' pipeline: The authors estimated nucleated cell counts from reference gene primer amplification. The data were produced by immunoSEQ multiplex PCR, yet TCRdb's version contains in-frame clones alone and is incomplete. Clone size and the V and J calls come from that table; the DNA yielded D and trimming. The table shows over 65,000 clones, with roughly 90% occurring only once. Sequences were obtained from peripheral blood. This receptor was identified in a woman of 80 years or more with acute or convalescent COVID-19. The V gene is TRBV19, the J gene TRBJ1-6; 10 bases are a match to TRBD1. CDR3 residues: CASSTRTGGYNSPLHF. The CDR3 DNA reads TGTGCCAGTAGTACCAGGACAGGGGGTTATAATTCACCCCTCCACTTT.